This T cell receptor beta chain was documented in a study of blood T cell repertoires in COVID-19. The assay was immunoSEQ multiplex PCR, and TCRdb's table has in-frame clones only and misses some. The sample includes about 140,000 clones, nearly 90% of them seen just once. Germline loops: CDR1 SEHNR, CDR2 FQNEAQ (reference sequence). Trimming at V came to 1 base and at J to 3 bases, leaving 11 bases not matched to a gene. This CDR3 is built from 18 residues. The TCR originated in a man between 70 and 80 years old with acute or convalescent COVID-19. V usage is TRBV7-9 and J usage is TRBJ2-4, with TRBD2 matching 8 bases. The sample consisted of peripheral blood. The CDR3 nucleotides are TGTGCCAGCAGCTTAGGCGGGGGGTGGGGATTGGACAAAAACATTCAGTACTTC. Residues: CASSLGGGWGLDKNIQYF.